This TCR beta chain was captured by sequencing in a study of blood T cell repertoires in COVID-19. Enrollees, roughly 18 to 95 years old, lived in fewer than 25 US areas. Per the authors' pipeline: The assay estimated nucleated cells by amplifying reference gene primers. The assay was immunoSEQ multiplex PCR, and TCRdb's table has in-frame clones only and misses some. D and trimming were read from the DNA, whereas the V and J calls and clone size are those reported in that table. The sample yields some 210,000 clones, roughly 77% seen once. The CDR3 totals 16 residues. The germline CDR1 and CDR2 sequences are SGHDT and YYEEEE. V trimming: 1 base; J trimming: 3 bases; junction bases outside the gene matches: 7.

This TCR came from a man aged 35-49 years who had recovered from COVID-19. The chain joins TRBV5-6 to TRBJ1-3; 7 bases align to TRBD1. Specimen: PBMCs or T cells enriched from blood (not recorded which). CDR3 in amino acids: CASSLNQGVNGNTIYF. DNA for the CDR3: TGTGCCAGCAGCTTGAACCAGGGGGTGAATGGAAACACCATATATTTT.